Reported below is one TCR beta chain. These data come from a study of blood T cell repertoires in COVID-19. Study information: Samples representing acute and convalescent COVID-19 were sourced from the United States, Italy and Spain. Sample material is recorded as cDNA or gDNA derived from T cells, B-cell-depleted T cells, or PBMCs.

Germline V lookup: CDR1 LGHNA, CDR2 YNFKEQ. The CDR3 contains 14 residues. With 0 bases clipped from V and 9 bases from J, the junction kept 5 bases outside the gene matches. Per the original methods: By means of reference gene primer amplification, nucleated cell counts were estimated. Only in-frame clones appear in the TCRdb table, and some are missing; sequencing was by immunoSEQ multiplex PCR. The D gene and trimming were derived from the DNA, and the V and J assignments and clone size from that table. The table includes 230,000 or so clones, under 90% detected once. This TCR came from a man between 25 and 39 years old with active or convalescent COVID-19. The rearrangement joins TRBV4-2 to TRBJ2-1, with 7 bases identical to TRBD2. The material sequenced was peripheral blood. The CDR3 sequence: CASSQDPGGGEQFF. The CDR3 region has the DNA TGTGCCAGCAGCCAAGATCCGGGCGGGGGTGAGCAGTTCTTC.